The sequence of this T cell receptor beta chain was determined in a study of blood T cell repertoires in COVID-19 (dated by TCRdb to the early 2020s). General notes on the study: Samples covering the acute and convalescent phases of COVID-19 were provided by collaborators in the United States, Italy and Spain. The material from the prospective study consisted of cDNA or gDNA derived from T cells, B-cell-depleted T cells, or PBMCs. The dataset comprised deeply sampled blood TCRbeta repertoires from subjects exposed to, actively infected with, or recovered from COVID-19. The repertoires were released in a freely available public database intended as a resource for research on the immune response to SARS-CoV-2. Samples came from the ongoing ImmuneRACE study (first 160 participants) plus 1,254 subjects from 6 global collaborators. The sample metadata nearly always contained a de-identified subject ID, COVID-19 status, age in years and sex. Where available, HLA class I and class II types were obtained from metadata supplied by the sample provider rather than from assay-based typing.

In the prospective study, participants were about 18 to 95 years old, resided in 24 geographic areas of the United States, and were enrolled through a virtual design. Cohort assignment in the prospective study relied on participant-reported clinical history from a screening survey and a study questionnaire. Recovered participants in ImmuneRACE Cohort 3 were defined as having two consecutive negative NP/OP PCR tests, clearance from a healthcare professional, or resolution of symptoms. In the prospective study, whole blood, serum and a nasopharyngeal or oropharyngeal swab were collected from each participant by mobile phlebotomists. Over a roughly 2-month period, participants in the prospective study had the option of providing additional blood draws and questionnaires. Before DNA extraction, blood samples from the prospective study were shipped at room temperature or frozen. Results the study describes overall, beyond this receptor: The quantity of clinical and demographic metadata differed by source and by participant and was supplied without curation.

In the germline V gene (reference sequence), CDR1 corresponds to SSHAT and CDR2 to FNYEAQ. The CDR3 sequence holds 15 residues, the cysteine and phenylalanine included. Of the read, only the CDR3 DNA is kept; its 45 bases are in frame from base 1. TCRbeta CDR3 regions were amplified from genomic DNA by means of the immunoSEQ Assay, a bias-controlled multiplex PCR. The study's own analysis went as follows. The number of nucleated cells in each sample was estimated by amplification of reference gene primers within the assay. To quantify the absolute abundance of each unique TCRbeta CDR3 rearrangement, sequence reads were collapsed and filtered. For each sample, productive Simpson clonality was calculated as the square root of Simpson's diversity index across productive rearrangements. Imported from immuneACCESS, the table was reduced by TCRdb to in-frame sequences with V and J called. These copies leave out some clones; in studies compared against another copy, an unresolved V gene accounts for under half, and the cause of the remainder is not known. The V and J calls and clone size are taken from that table; D and trimming were inferred from the DNA. This sample gives some 180,000 clones in total; 75% to 90% of them show up just once. More than 5.5% of the sample lies in the top ten.

To note about this clone: It has no known antigen specificity. At one end the junction does not follow the germline gene, possibly because of a read error.

The sequence links TRBV7-7 to TRBJ2-1, with 11 bases in between that match TRBD1. The source material was PBMCs or T cells enriched from blood (not recorded which). The source is a man aged 35-49 years who had recovered from COVID-19. The CDR3 in this case is CASSLGQGAFNEQFF. The DNA reads as follows: TGTGCTAGCAGCTTAGGACAGGGGGCGTTCAATGAGCAGTTCTTC.